Shown below are 13 T cell receptor beta chains from a single sample sequenced in a study of CD8 T cells in Susac syndrome. Reverse transcription of 0.5 to 1 ug RNA was performed with random hexamers. TCRdb reprocessed the immunoSEQ multiplex PCR reads via MiXCR and lists one record per CDR3 protein. The sample contains about 300,000 distinct CDR3 sequences, 75% to 90% of which appear only once. Material for sequencing was CD8+ T cells from PBMCs. All receptors come from a human donor with multiple sclerosis.

The chain is built from TRBV30 and TRBJ1-2; 7 nucleotides match TRBD1. After removal of 7 bases from V and 8 bases from J, the junction contained 10 bases not matched to a gene. Germline loops: CDR1 GTSNPN, CDR2 SVGIG (reference sequence). This CDR3 has 12 residues. CDR3 sequence (DNA): TGTGCCTCGAATTACAGGGGTTCCGGCTACACCTTC. Translated, it gives CASNYRGSGYTF.

This clonotype was detected only once. J is TRBJ2-3 and V is TRBV10-3, with 7 bases fitting TRBD2. The ends lost 2 bases at V and 2 bases at J; junction bases unmatched: 4. This CDR3 has 15 residues. Germline V gene data show CDR1 as ENHRY and CDR2 as SYGVKD. DNA of the CDR3: TGTGCCATCAGTGAGGGGGCGGGAGACACAGATACGCAGTATTTT. This encodes CAISEGAGDTDTQYF.

The genes are TRBV6-2 or TRBV6-3 and TRBJ2-1; 13 bases are shared with TRBD2. V shed 6 bases and J 10 bases; nucleotides not matched to a gene: 6. The V gene's germline CDR1 is MNHEY and CDR2 SVGEGT. The CDR3 has 14 residues. The CDR3 loop reads CASSPLAGGPEQFF. In DNA, the CDR3 is TGTGCCAGCAGCCCACTAGCGGGAGGGCCGGAGCAGTTCTTC.

In nucleotides, the CDR3 is TGTGCCTGGGAACAGGGGCTATTCAATGAGCAGTTCTTC. Its protein is CAWEQGLFNEQFF. The chain uses TRBV30 and TRBJ2-1, with 7 bases matching TRBD1. Germline assignment: CDR1 GTSNPN and CDR2 SVGIG (reference sequence). This CDR3 comprises 13 residues. V lost 5 bases to trimming and J lost 6 bases; unmatched junction nucleotides: 7. The variable domain in full, completed from reference TRBV30 and TRBJ2-1, reads SQTIHQWPATLVQPVGSPLSLECTVEGTSNPNLYWYRQAAGRGLQLLFYSVGIGQISSEVPQNLSASRPQDRQFILSSKKLLLSDSGFYLCAWEQGLFNEQFFGPGTRLTVL.

The chain joins TRBV5-5 to TRBJ2-7; tentatively, D is TRBD1 (6 bases). With 4 bases removed from V and 4 bases from J, the gap between germline ends came to 21 bases. Germline lookup yields CDR1 SGHKS and CDR2 YYEKEE (reference sequence). There are 16 residues in the CDR3. As DNA, the CDR3 is TGTGCCAGCAGCGGAACCTCAGGGGCCCTCGGGTACGAGCAGTACTTC. Its protein product is CASSGTSGALGYEQYF. Full variable domain (remainder filled in from reference TRBV5-5 and TRBJ2-7): DAGVTQSPTHLIKTRGQQVTLRCSPISGHKSVSWYQQVLGQGPQFIFQYYEKEERGRGNFPDRFSARQFPNYSSELNVNALLLGDSALYLCASSGTSGALGYEQYFGPGTRLTVT.

J is TRBJ2-3 and V is TRBV7-9, with TRBD2 matching 9 bases. This CDR3 is 16 amino acids long. The trim removed 5 bases at V and 0 bases at J, leaving 6 bases unmatched. Germline CDR1 SEHNR, CDR2 FQNEAQ (reference sequence). The CDR3 DNA is TGTGCCAGCAGCGCCTTTAGCGGGGGCAGCACAGATACGCAGTATTTT. Translated, it gives CASSAFSGGSTDTQYF.

This clonotype was seen a few times. The gene calls are TRBV30 and TRBJ2-7, with D perhaps TRBD1 (6 bases). The CDR3 is made up of 14 amino acids. Between the trimmed V and J ends, which lost 3 bases and 1 base, there was a span of 13 bases. The germline V gene has CDR1 GTSNPN and CDR2 SVGIG (reference sequence). The CDR3 nucleotides read TGTGCCTGGAGGAACCGGGACACATCCTACGAGCAGTACTTC. Protein sequence: CAWRNRDTSYEQYF.

The rearrangement uses TRBV24-1 and TRBJ2-7, with 13 bases aligning to TRBD2. Losses at the gene ends were 2 bases for V and 6 bases for J; bases not matched to a gene: 0. The germline gives CDR1 KGHDR, CDR2 SFDVKD. The CDR3 length is 14 residues. CDR3 in DNA: TGTGCCACCAGTGATTGGACTAGCGGGAGCGAGCAGTACTTC. Translated, it gives CATSDWTSGSEQYF.

The rearrangement links TRBV5-6 to TRBJ2-7, with 8 bases lining up with TRBD2. The CDR3 covers 17 residues. V dropped 4 bases and J dropped 3; count of bases not matched to a gene: 15. The germline V gene encodes CDR1 SGHDT and CDR2 YYEEEE. CDR3 nucleotide sequence: TGTGCCAGCAGCCCCCTTGGGGTGAGCGGGGGCTTCTACGAGCAGTACTTC. Its translation is CASSPLGVSGGFYEQYF. Complete variable domain (other parts from reference TRBV5-6 and TRBJ2-7): DAGVTQSPTHLIKTRGQQVTLRCSPKSGHDTVSWYQQALGQGPQFIFQYYEEEERQRGNFPDRFSGHQFPNYSSELNVNALLLGDSALYLCASSPLGVSGGFYEQYFGPGTRLTVT.

This clonotype was seen just once. The chain's CDR3 is CASSVGLADYNEQFF. Written as DNA, the CDR3 is TGTGCCAGTAGTGTTGGGCTAGCGGATTACAATGAGCAGTTCTTC. The genes are TRBV19 and TRBJ2-1; 7 bases match TRBD2. Germline trimming cut 5 bases from V and 4 bases from J; bases unmatched to any gene: 8. The germline V gene has CDR1 LNHDA and CDR2 SQIVND (reference sequence). This CDR3 region has 15 residues.

V and J are TRBV4-3 and TRBJ1-3, with 8 bases identical to TRBD1. The CDR3 is 16 amino acids. The J segment lost 7 bases and the V segment lost 1 base, leaving 9 bases of the junction unmatched. Germline V gives CDR1 LGHNA, CDR2 YSLEER. As DNA, the CDR3 is TGCGCCAGCAGCCAAGGGACAGGGTTCGTGAGGAACACCATATATTTT. The encoded protein is CASSQGTGFVRNTIYF.

The chain uses TRBV28 and TRBJ2-1; the match to TRBD2 covers 11 bases. This CDR3 spans 15 amino acids. Losses at the gene ends were 3 bases for V and 4 bases for J; bases not matched to a gene: 2. CDR1 is MDHEN and CDR2 is SYDVKM in the germline V gene. CDR3 region: CASSLLAGGYNEQFF. CDR3 nucleotide sequence: TGTGCCAGCAGTTTGCTAGCGGGGGGTTACAATGAGCAGTTCTTC.

This chain links TRBV12-3 or TRBV12-4 with TRBJ1-2, with D maybe TRBD1 (6 bases). With 8 bases removed from V and 6 bases from J, the gap between germline ends came to 22 bases. The CDR3 consists of 15 residues. CDR3 region: CASRLWGGLDNGYTF. The CDR3 bases are TGTGCCAGCCGACTGTGGGGGGGCTTGGATAATGGCTACACCTTC.